This T cell receptor (beta chain) was recovered during a study of identical twins. Details on this clonotype: Its antigen is as yet unknown.

Each CDR3 protein is one row after TCRdb ran MiXCR on the 5' RACE reads. The data show about 530,000 distinct CDR3 sequences, with 13% to 15% seen just once and roughly 0.46% held by the top ten. General study results and limits: Fewer insertions were carried by abundant cord blood beta clonotypes, but none was seen in memory repertoires. Donors were not followed over many years; analysis was cross-sectional.

The CDR3 contains 15 residues. The germline V gene encodes CDR1 ENHRY and CDR2 SYGVKD. V lost 3 bases, J lost 0 bases, and 1 base stayed unmatched. A further study also used this sample, focusing on yellow fever vaccine responses in identical twins.

This sequence was found in a woman between 18 and 29 years old in good health. The chain joins TRBV10-3 to TRBJ2-1; the match to TRBD2 covers 8 bases. Sequencing input: CD4+ T cells sorted from blood. This CDR3 reads CAISDLAGSYNEQFF. The CDR3 DNA reads as TGTGCCATCAGTGATCTAGCGGGCTCCTACAATGAGCAGTTCTTC.